The 10 T cell receptor beta chains below were found in one sample sequenced in a study of shared clonotypes between healthy human individuals. Profiling relied on immunoSEQ multiplex PCR, and the TCRdb table lists in-frame clones only, not all of them. The sample contains 1 million to 1.3 million clones, 78% of which appear only once. The specimen sequenced was memory CD4+ T cells from PBMCs. Subset specified: CD45RA-negative fraction. These receptor sequences come from a man in his late teens or twenties in good health. Some clones in this sample may be carry-over from other donors' samples.

The rearrangement links TRBV29-1 to TRBJ2-3; 11 bases fit TRBD2. Germline V gene sequence: CDR1 SQVTM, CDR2 ANQGSEA. The CDR3 loop spans 16 amino acids. J gave up 4 bases and V 4 bases, and 10 bases lay outside the gene matches. The CDR3 region has the DNA TGCAGCGTTGTGGGCAGTCTAGCGGGAGGAGCAGATACGCAGTATTTT. Amino acids: CSVVGSLAGGADTQYF.

CDR3 amino acids: CASSYQGNQPQHF. The CDR3 bases are TGTGCCAGTAGTTATCAGGGGAATCAGCCCCAGCATTTT. The rearrangement joins TRBV19 to TRBJ1-5, with D possibly TRBD1 on 6 matching bases. Germline V gene lookup returns CDR1 LNHDA and CDR2 SQIVND (reference sequence). V was trimmed by 5 bases and J by 4 bases, leaving 9 bases between them. The CDR3 runs 13 residues.

The chain uses TRBV11-2 and TRBJ2-1, with 10 bases fitting TRBD1. V shed 5 bases and J 8 bases; nucleotides not matched to a gene: 12. This CDR3 has 16 amino acids. Germline V CDR1 and CDR2: SGHAT, FQNNGV. The CDR3 nucleotides read TGTGCCAGCAGCCCTTGGGGGACAGGGGCTGGGGATGAGCAGTTCTTC. It codes for CASSPWGTGAGDEQFF. Variable domain in full (rest from reference TRBV11-2 and TRBJ2-1): EAGVAQSPRYKIIEKRQSVAFWCNPISGHATLYWYQQILGQGPKLLIQFQNNGVVDDSQLPKDRFSAERLKGVDSTLKIQPAKLEDSAVYLCASSPWGTGAGDEQFFGPGTRLTVL.

Note on this clone: Given a much more abundant clone one base away, this may be a read error. This sample also contains other DNA sequences that code for the same CDR3. The J gene is TRBJ2-7, the V gene TRBV28; 7 nucleotides match TRBD1. Unmatched junction bases numbered 3, after V lost 6 bases and J lost 1 base. Germline values: CDR1 MDHEN, CDR2 SYDVKM. The CDR3 totals 13 residues. The CDR3 loop is CASRRQGSYEQYF. CDR3 bases: TGTGCCAGCAGGAGACAGGGTTCCTACGAGCAGTACTTC.

The V call is TRBV2, the J call TRBJ1-1; TRBD1 matches 8 bases. The CDR3 sequence is 15 residues long. Germline lookup yields CDR1 SNHLY and CDR2 FYNNEI. Unmatched junction bases numbered 8, after V lost 4 bases and J lost 4 bases. The CDR3 DNA reads as TGTGCCAGCAGTGTGGGCAGGGGGCTCTTCACTGAAGCTTTCTTT. It codes for CASSVGRGLFTEAFF.

The chain recombines TRBV28 with TRBJ2-3, with 7 bases identical to TRBD2. V shed 2 bases and J 0 bases; nucleotides not matched to a gene: 5. Per germline, CDR1 MDHEN and CDR2 SYDVKM. CDR3 size: 16 residues. This CDR3 reads CASSLAAAGSTDTQYF. The CDR3 nucleotides read TGTGCCAGCAGTTTAGCGGCAGCGGGGAGCACAGATACGCAGTATTTT.

This clone occurred once. This chain connects TRBV19 to TRBJ1-3; perhaps TRBD1 as D (6 bases). The CDR3 extends over 16 amino acids. Germline-derived CDR1 and CDR2 are LNHDA and SQIVND (reference sequence). V was cut by 6 bases and J by 0 bases, with 15 bases left in between. The CDR3 bases are TGTGCCAGTAGCGACCCGGGGGGCCGCTCTGGAAACACCATATATTTT. It codes for CASSDPGGRSGNTIYF.

Note on this clone: This sample includes further DNA sequences coding for the same CDR3. J is TRBJ1-1 and V is TRBV30, with 7 bases aligning to TRBD1. Germline CDR1 GTSNPN, CDR2 SVGIG (reference sequence). This CDR3 is built from 13 residues. V shed 4 bases and J 11 bases; nucleotides not matched to a gene: 13. CDR3 DNA: TGTGCCTGGACCTTCAGGGGGACGAGACGTGCTTTCTTT. This translates into CAWTFRGTRRAFF.

This clone was recorded many times. The chain has TRBV4-1 and TRBJ2-1; 13 nucleotides line up with TRBD2. The CDR3 is 21 amino acids. Losses at the gene ends were 0 bases for V and 6 bases for J; bases not matched to a gene: 17. The germline gives CDR1 MGHRA, CDR2 YSYEKL. For the CDR3, the DNA is TGCGCCAGCAGCCAAGATTTGTTCCGCACTAGCGGGAGGGCCCGTTCCAATGAGCAGTTCTTC. Translation: CASSQDLFRTSGRARSNEQFF.

V is TRBV28 and J is TRBJ1-5; D remains unclear. CDR3 size: 16 residues. The V end was cut by 2 bases, the J end by 5 bases, with 16 bases between. CDR1 and CDR2 (germline): MDHEN, SYDVKM. The CDR3 sequence is CASSLVRHNGDQPQHF. The CDR3, as DNA: TGTGCCAGCAGTTTAGTACGACACAACGGGGATCAGCCCCAGCATTTT.